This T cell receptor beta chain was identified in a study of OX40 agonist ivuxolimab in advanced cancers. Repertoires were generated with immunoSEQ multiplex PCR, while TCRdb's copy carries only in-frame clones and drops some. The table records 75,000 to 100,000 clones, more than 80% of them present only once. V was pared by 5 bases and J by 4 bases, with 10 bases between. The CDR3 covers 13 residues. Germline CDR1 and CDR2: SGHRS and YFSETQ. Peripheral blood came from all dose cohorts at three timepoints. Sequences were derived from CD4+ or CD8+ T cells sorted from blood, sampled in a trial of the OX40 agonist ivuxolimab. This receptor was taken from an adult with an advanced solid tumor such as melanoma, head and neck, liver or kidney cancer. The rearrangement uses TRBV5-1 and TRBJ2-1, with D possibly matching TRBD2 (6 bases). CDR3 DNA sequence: TGCGCCAGCAGTGTGACTAGGTACAATGAGCAGTTCTTC. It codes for CASSVTRYNEQFF.